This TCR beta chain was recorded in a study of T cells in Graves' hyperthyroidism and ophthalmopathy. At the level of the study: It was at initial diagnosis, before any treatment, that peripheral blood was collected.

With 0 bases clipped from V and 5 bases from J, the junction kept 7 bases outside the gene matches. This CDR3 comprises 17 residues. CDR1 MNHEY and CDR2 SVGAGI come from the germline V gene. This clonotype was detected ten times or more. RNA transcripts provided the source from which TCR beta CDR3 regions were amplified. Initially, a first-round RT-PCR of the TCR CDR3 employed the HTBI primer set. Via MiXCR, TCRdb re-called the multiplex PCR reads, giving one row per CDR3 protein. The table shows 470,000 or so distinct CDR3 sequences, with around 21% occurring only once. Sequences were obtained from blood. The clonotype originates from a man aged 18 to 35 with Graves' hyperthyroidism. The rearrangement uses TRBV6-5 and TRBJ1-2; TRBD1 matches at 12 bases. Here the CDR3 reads CASSYSRLGQGAYGYTF. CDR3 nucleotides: TGTGCCAGCAGTTACTCGAGGTTGGGACAGGGGGCTTATGGCTACACCTTC.